One and the same sample provided the 5 T cell receptor beta chains below, sequenced in a study of cytomegalovirus exposure and HLA in healthy donors. PCR primers comprised 60 Vbeta and 13 Jbeta primers. Only in-frame clones appear in the TCRdb table, and some are missing; sequencing was by immunoSEQ multiplex PCR. The sample features approximately 120,000 clones, with over 2% in its top ten. The specimen was PBMCs. These receptor sequences come from a man aged 35-49 years in good health and CMV-seronegative.

This chain connects TRBV27 to TRBJ2-6, with D perhaps matching TRBD1 (5 bases). CDR1 and CDR2 from the germline V gene are MNHEY and SMNVEV (reference sequence). Trimming shortened V by 6 bases and J by 0 bases, and 12 bases separated the two germline ends. The CDR3 runs to 16 residues. CDR3: CASSPRVSSGANVLTF. In DNA, the CDR3 is TGTGCCAGCAGCCCCAGGGTATCCTCTGGGGCCAACGTCCTGACTTTC. Variable domain in full (rest from reference TRBV27 and TRBJ2-6): EAQVTQNPRYLITVTGKKLTVTCSQNMNHEYMSWYRQDPGLGLRQIYYSMNVEVTDKGDVPEGYKVSRKEKRNFPLILESPSPNQTSLYFCASSPRVSSGANVLTFGAGSRLTVL.

This chain connects TRBV6-4 to TRBJ1-2, with D maybe TRBD1 (5 bases). CDR3 length: 15 amino acids. CDR1 is MRHNA and CDR2 is SNTAGT in the germline V gene. V lost 4 bases and J 4 bases, leaving 16 bases between the germline ends. The CDR3 bases are TGTGCCAGCAGTGCCGAGCGGGGCGCCAGCTATGGCTACACCTTC. Translated, it gives CASSAERGASYGYTF.

The chain couples TRBV6-1 to TRBJ1-5, with 7 bases lining up with TRBD1. Germline trimming cut 4 bases from V and 5 bases from J; bases unmatched to any gene: 8. The CDR3 loop spans 15 amino acids. Germline CDR1 MNHNS, CDR2 SASEGT. CDR3 nucleotides: TGTGCCAGCAGTGTTCCGACAGGGTGGGATCAGCCCCAGCATTTT. Protein product: CASSVPTGWDQPQHF.

The CDR3 here is CAWSGGQGRTEAFF. Here the CDR3 DNA reads TGTGCCTGGAGTGGGGGACAGGGGCGAACTGAAGCTTTCTTT. The chain recombines TRBV30 with TRBJ1-1, with TRBD1 matching over 10 bases. The V segment lost 1 base and the J segment 5 bases; nucleotides outside the gene matches: 4. CDR3 size: 14 residues. Germline values: CDR1 GTSNPN, CDR2 SVGIG (reference sequence).

The CDR3 DNA reads as TGTGCCAGCGGCAAATCTCAGCTAGACTATGGCTACACCTTC. This translates into CASGKSQLDYGYTF. This rearrangement joins TRBV5-4 to TRBJ1-2; D uncertain. The germline V and J ends were trimmed by 7 bases and 3 bases, with 16 bases remaining between them. Germline CDR1 is SGHNT and CDR2 is YYREEE (reference sequence). The CDR3 sequence is 14 residues long.